The clone carrying this T cell receptor beta chain was seen once. V was clipped by 4 bases and J by 6 bases; unmatched bases: 7. The CDR3 totals 15 residues. In germline, CDR1 is SGDLS, CDR2 YYNGEE. TCRB transcripts that were expressed got sequenced, as all of the isolated RNA had been reverse transcribed. Clones were read by immunoSEQ multiplex PCR, and TCRdb kept only the in-frame ones, dropping some. Of 900,000 or so clones listed, roughly a sixth are singletons. The sample comes from a study of beta chain features in type 1 diabetes. The chain is built from TRBV9 and TRBJ2-1, with TRBD2 matching 10 bases. The clonotype originates from a woman under 30 in good health. The sequenced sample was naive CD4+ T cells from blood. This CDR3 reads CASSRTGTSANEQFF. CDR3 DNA: TGTGCCAGCAGCCGGACCGGGACTAGCGCCAATGAGCAGTTCTTC.